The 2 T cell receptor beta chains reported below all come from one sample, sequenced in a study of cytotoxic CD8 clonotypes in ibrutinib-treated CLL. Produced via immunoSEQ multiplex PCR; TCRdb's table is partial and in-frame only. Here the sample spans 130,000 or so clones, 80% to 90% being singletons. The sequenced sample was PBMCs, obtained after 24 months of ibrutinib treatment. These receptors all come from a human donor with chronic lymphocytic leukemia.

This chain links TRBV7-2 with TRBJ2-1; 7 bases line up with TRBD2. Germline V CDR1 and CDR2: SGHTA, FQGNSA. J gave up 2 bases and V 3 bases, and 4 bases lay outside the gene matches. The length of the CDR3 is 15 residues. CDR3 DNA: TGTGCCAGCAGCTTGGTGGGGGGGACCTACAATGAGCAGTTCTTC. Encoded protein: CASSLVGGTYNEQFF.

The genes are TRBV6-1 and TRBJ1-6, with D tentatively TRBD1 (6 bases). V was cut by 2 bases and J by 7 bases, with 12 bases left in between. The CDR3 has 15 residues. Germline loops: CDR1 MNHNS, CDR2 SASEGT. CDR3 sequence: CASSERVRGNSPLHF. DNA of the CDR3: TGTGCCAGCAGTGAACGGGTCAGGGGAAATTCACCCCTCCACTTT.